This TCR beta chain was captured in a study of shared clonotypes between healthy human individuals. General study points: Clonotypes not shared had lower generation probabilities than those common to all four donors.

Trimming removed 2 bases at V and 1 base at J, with 6 bases between. The CDR3 has 14 residues. Germline lookup yields CDR1 MNHNS and CDR2 SASEGT. CD45RO-negative cells were positively selected for CCR7, leaving out terminally differentiated effector memory CD45RA+ cells. Details on this clone: What it binds is unknown. This sample also contains other DNA sequences that code for the same CDR3.

Some clones are missing from TCRdb's copy, which holds only in-frame ones; the method was immunoSEQ multiplex PCR. The data show roughly 2,000,000 clones, about 94% seen once. Sequenced input: naive CD8+ T cells sorted from blood. V is TRBV6-1 and J is TRBJ1-3; D unresolved. This TCR came from a young man in good health. This CDR3 is CASSEFGSGNTIYF. Written as DNA, the CDR3 is TGTGCCAGCAGTGAATTTGGGTCTGGAAACACCATATATTTT.